This T cell receptor (beta chain) emerged from a study of CD8+CD57+ T cells in acquired aplastic anemia. Study results and limitations: Patients had twenty-nine CD8+ CDR3 sequences in common with controls (the shared set).

Genomic DNA, serving as template, underwent TCR beta VDJ and CDR3 profiling. One entry per CDR3 protein results from TCRdb running MiXCR on the reads. The sample holds 100,000 to 150,000 distinct CDR3 sequences, about 48% seen once. The germline gives CDR1 SGDLS, CDR2 YYNGEE. This CDR3 has 15 residues. V was pared by 3 bases and J by 5 bases, with 9 bases of the junction left unmatched. This clonotype appeared many times. Antigen: not known. The sequencing sample was made of sorted CD4+, CD8+, or CD8+CD57+ T cells (not recorded which) from PBMCs. The chain is built from TRBV9 and TRBJ2-3, with 7 bases matching TRBD2. The sequence derives from a human donor in good health, serving as a control. CDR3 sequence (DNA): TGTGCCAGCAGCGCTGCAGCGGGGCACAAAGATACGCAGTATTTT. Its protein product is CASSAAAGHKDTQYF.